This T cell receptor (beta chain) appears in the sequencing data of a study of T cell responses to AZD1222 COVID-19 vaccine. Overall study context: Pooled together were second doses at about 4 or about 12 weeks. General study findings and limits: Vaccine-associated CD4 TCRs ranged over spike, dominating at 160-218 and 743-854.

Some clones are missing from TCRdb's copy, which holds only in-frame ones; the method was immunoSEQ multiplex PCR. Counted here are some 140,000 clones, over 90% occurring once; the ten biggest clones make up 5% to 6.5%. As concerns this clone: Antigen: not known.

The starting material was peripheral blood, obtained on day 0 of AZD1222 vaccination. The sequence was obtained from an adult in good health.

CDR3 amino acids: CASSSPLWGQGRYEQYF. The CDR3, as DNA: TGTGCCAGCAGTTCCCCCCTTTGGGGACAGGGGCGGTACGAGCAGTACTTC. The chain links TRBV27 to TRBJ2-7; TRBD1 matches at 10 bases. Germline V gene data show CDR1 as MNHEY and CDR2 as SMNVEV (reference sequence). The length of the CDR3 is 17 residues. After removal of 4 bases from V and 4 bases from J, the junction contained 13 bases not matched to a gene.